A single sample gave rise to the 21 T cell receptor beta chains below, sequenced in a study of cytomegalovirus exposure and HLA in healthy donors. PCR was performed using 60 Vbeta and 13 Jbeta primers. Measured with immunoSEQ multiplex PCR; TCRdb has only the in-frame clones, and not every one. Among about 170,000 clones listed, over 80% were seen once. The material sequenced was PBMCs. All receptors come from a boy between 2 and 10 years old in good health and CMV-seronegative.

The V and J genes are TRBV15 and TRBJ2-3; D is possibly TRBD2 (6 bases). The CDR3 extends over 14 amino acids. Germline V gene sequence: CDR1 LNHNV, CDR2 YYDKDF (reference sequence). The V end lost 0 bases, the J end lost 9 bases, and 13 bases lay between the germline ends. The CDR3 region has the DNA TGTGCCACCAGCAGAGATTCCGGGAGCGAGACGCAGTATTTT. Translating it yields CATSRDSGSETQYF.

J is TRBJ1-4 and V is TRBV7-2; 7 bases map to TRBD1. Per the germline V gene, CDR1 is SGHTA and CDR2 is FQGNSA. Losses at the gene ends were 3 bases for V and 0 bases for J; bases not matched to a gene: 10. The CDR3 has 18 residues. The CDR3 reads CASSFFGRGTATNEKLFF. CDR3 nucleotides: TGTGCCAGCAGCTTCTTTGGACGGGGGACAGCAACTAATGAAAAACTGTTTTTT.

This sequence joins TRBV4-2 and TRBJ1-2, with D possibly TRBD1 on 6 matching bases. The CDR3 contains 16 residues. The V gene lost 1 base and the J gene lost 2 bases, with 14 bases spanning the gap. Germline V gene data show CDR1 as LGHNA and CDR2 as YNFKEQ. CDR3 residues: CASSQVGGGGNYGYTF. The DNA of the CDR3 is TGTGCCAGCAGCCAAGTGGGAGGGGGAGGAAACTATGGCTACACCTTC.

The rearrangement links TRBV27 to TRBJ2-7; no clear D gene. V was shortened by 5 bases and J by 3 bases, with 17 bases between the two germline ends. Germline assignment: CDR1 MNHEY and CDR2 SMNVEV (reference sequence). The CDR3 loop spans 15 amino acids. CDR3 sequence (DNA): TGTGCCAGCAGTATCCTGACTGGCCCGGTCTACGAGCAGTACTTC. Translated, it gives CASSILTGPVYEQYF.

Concerning this clone itself: Its ends do not fully match the called genes, so a read error is possible. The J gene is TRBJ1-1, the V gene TRBV18; 9 bases are a match to TRBD1. The CDR3 covers 15 residues. Germline V CDR1 and CDR2: KGHSH, LQKENI. CDR3 amino acids: CASSPQGARDTEAFF. The CDR3 DNA reads TGTGCCAGCTCCCCACAGGGGGCGAGGGACACTGAAGCTTTCTTT.

This chain uses TRBV7-9 with TRBJ2-5; D remains ambiguous. Germline V lookup: CDR1 SEHNR, CDR2 FQNEAQ (reference sequence). Trimming pared 1 base from V and 2 bases from J, leaving 2 bases between. The CDR3 runs 12 residues. The CDR3 nucleotides are TGTGCCAGCAGCTTAGTACAAGAGACCCAGTACTTC. It encodes CASSLVQETQYF.

Comment on this clone: Other DNA sequences from this sample encode an identical CDR3 as well. This chain links TRBV19 with TRBJ1-2; possible D gene TRBD1, 6 bases. This CDR3 region has 15 residues. V was trimmed by 6 bases and J by 10 bases, leaving 24 bases between them. Germline V CDR1 and CDR2: LNHDA, SQIVND (reference sequence). The CDR3 region is CASSTTITSTGPYTF. The CDR3 DNA is TGTGCCAGTAGCACAACAATAACCTCGACAGGTCCCTACACCTTC.

The rearrangement links TRBV19 to TRBJ1-5; tentative D call: TRBD1 (6 bases). The length of the CDR3 is 17 residues. Germline V CDR1 and CDR2: LNHDA, SQIVND (reference sequence). The germline V and J ends were trimmed by 2 bases and 2 bases, with 16 bases remaining between them. This chain's CDR3 is CASSIPPMGAGNQPQHF. DNA of the CDR3: TGTGCCAGTAGTATACCCCCCATGGGGGCGGGCAATCAGCCCCAGCATTTT.

CDR3 in amino acids: CASSPTGTSAYEQYF. CDR3 in DNA: TGTGCCAGCTCACCAACGGGGACTAGCGCTTACGAGCAGTACTTC. This chain links TRBV18 with TRBJ2-7; 10 bases match TRBD2. Germline CDR1 and CDR2: KGHSH and LQKENI. This CDR3 spans 15 amino acids. After removal of 2 bases from V and 4 bases from J, the junction contained 5 bases not matched to a gene.

V and J are TRBV28 and TRBJ1-2, with D unresolved. CDR1 and CDR2 from the germline V gene are MDHEN and SYDVKM. V was trimmed by 4 bases and J by 4 bases, leaving 13 bases between them. The CDR3 spans 14 residues. The CDR3 DNA reads TGTGCCAGCAGTTCCATGTCGGTAGCCTATGGCTACACCTTC. The encoded protein is CASSSMSVAYGYTF.

The V call is TRBV30, the J call TRBJ1-2; a weak D match, TRBD1 (5 bases). Germline V lookup: CDR1 GTSNPN, CDR2 SVGIG (reference sequence). V gave up 4 bases and J gave up 2 bases, with 11 bases separating them. This CDR3 has 13 amino acids. CDR3 region: CAWKGQPNYGYTF. CDR3 coding DNA: TGTGCCTGGAAAGGACAACCGAACTATGGCTACACCTTC.

The table lists this clone with a count of one. The chain has TRBV15 and TRBJ2-5, with 7 bases matching TRBD2. The CDR3 contains 15 residues. Germline CDR1 is LNHNV and CDR2 is YYDKDF (reference sequence). Trimming cost V 3 bases and J 2 bases; bases outside gene matches: 6. CDR3 DNA: TGTGCCACCAGCAGTGTTGGGGGACTACAAGAGACCCAGTACTTC. Translated: CATSSVGGLQETQYF. The whole variable domain, filled in from reference TRBV15 and TRBJ2-5, reads DAMVIQNPRYQVTQFGKPVTLSCSQTLNHNVMYWYQQKSSQAPKLLFHYYDKDFNNEADTPDNFQSRRPNTSFCFLDIRSPGLGDTAMYLCATSSVGGLQETQYFGPGTRLLVL.

Written as DNA, the CDR3 is TGTGCCAGCCTCGCAGCGCCCCTTTCCTATGGCTACACCTTC. Its translation is CASLAAPLSYGYTF. The chain uses TRBV5-6 and TRBJ1-2; D unresolved. The CDR3 loop spans 14 amino acids. In germline, CDR1 is SGHDT, CDR2 YYEEEE. Trimming took 7 bases from V and 4 from J, leaving 17 bases between them.

This chain joins TRBV6-5 and TRBJ1-1; 7 bases agree with TRBD1. The CDR3 runs to 14 residues. The V gene's germline CDR1 is MNHEY and CDR2 SVGAGI. The trim removed 6 bases at V and 1 base at J, leaving 5 bases unmatched. The CDR3, as DNA: TGTGCCAGCAGCGCAGGGGGGAAGAACACTGAAGCTTTCTTT. Translated, it gives CASSAGGKNTEAFF.

The chain carries TRBV7-3 and TRBJ2-1; 8 nucleotides align to TRBD2. This CDR3 has 17 residues. J gave up 4 bases and V 0 bases, and 8 bases lay outside the gene matches. The germline gives CDR1 SGHTA, CDR2 FQGTGA. This chain's CDR3 is CASSLTGIAGHYNEQFF. In nucleotides, the CDR3 is TGTGCCAGCAGCTTAACGGGGATAGCGGGGCATTACAATGAGCAGTTCTTC.

The chain carries TRBV4-3 and TRBJ2-3; 8 nucleotides match TRBD1. Germline V gene sequence: CDR1 LGHNA, CDR2 YSLEER. Trimming removed 1 base from V and 0 bases from J; junction bases left unmatched: 3. The CDR3 length is 16 residues. CDR3 sequence: CASSQARGRSTDTQYF. The CDR3 DNA is TGCGCCAGCAGCCAAGCCAGGGGGCGGAGCACAGATACGCAGTATTTT.

This clone was observed a single time. V gene TRBV5-1 combines with J gene TRBJ2-2; weak D call: TRBD2 (5 bases). The CDR3 has 13 amino acids. Germline assignment: CDR1 SGHRS and CDR2 YFSETQ. Trimming stripped 7 bases from V and 6 bases from J, with 13 bases between. The DNA of the CDR3 is TGCGCCAGCCGCGAGGGAGCGGCCGGGGAGCTGTTTTTT. Translating it yields CASREGAAGELFF.

The CDR3 spells CASSQTDYGYTF. DNA of the CDR3: TGCGCCAGCAGTCAGACAGACTATGGCTACACCTTC. The V call is TRBV10-2, the J call TRBJ1-2; possibly TRBD1 for D (5 bases). V was pared by 5 bases and J by 3 bases, with 7 bases between. The CDR3 runs 12 residues. CDR1 WSHSY and CDR2 SAAADI come from the germline V gene.

The chain uses TRBV10-3 and TRBJ2-7; 9 bases match TRBD1. The trim removed 0 bases at V and 4 bases at J, leaving 4 bases unmatched. This CDR3 has 15 residues. Per the germline V gene, CDR1 is ENHRY and CDR2 is SYGVKD. The CDR3 spells CAISESGTGTYEQYV. The CDR3 nucleotides read TGTGCCATCAGTGAGTCCGGGACAGGGACTTACGAGCAGTACGTC.

The chain employs TRBV5-4 and TRBJ2-1, with TRBD2 identical over 10 bases. Per germline, CDR1 SGHNT and CDR2 YYREEE (reference sequence). This CDR3 has 15 residues. V lost 2 bases to trimming and J lost 9 bases; unmatched junction nucleotides: 8. The CDR3 nucleotides read TGTGCCAGCAGCTTAGAAGCGGGAGGGCCCGGTGAGCAGTTCTTC. This sequence encodes CASSLEAGGPGEQFF.

The V and J genes are TRBV5-1 and TRBJ1-1; 9 nucleotides agree with TRBD1. The CDR3 is made up of 14 amino acids. V lost 4 bases to trimming and J lost 9 bases; unmatched junction nucleotides: 10. Germline CDR1 SGHRS, CDR2 YFSETQ. The CDR3 DNA reads as TGCGCCAGCAGCAACGGACAGGGGAGGGTGCAAGCTTTCTTT. This encodes CASSNGQGRVQAFF.